The TCR beta chain under discussion was sequenced for a study of CD4 T cells in relation to SARS-CoV-2 and coronaviruses. Study information: Crossreactive spike epitopes shared across donors were mapped to their HLA restriction.

On this clone itself: Antigen: not known.

Study observations and caveats: No donor gave both pre-pandemic and post-infection samples.

The unexposed donors gave CD4+ T cells in about 2010-2019, prior to COVID-19. Naive and memory CD4+ T cells came from enriched cryopreserved PBMCs. This table comes from immunoSEQ multiplex PCR, and its TCRdb copy is limited to in-frame clones, with some not included. The repertoire holds about 65,000 clones, over 80% seen once, with 1.5% to 2% in the top ten. CDR3 length: 15 residues. Trimming left V 5 bases short and J 6 bases short, with 18 bases between. Germline V CDR1 and CDR2: SGHTA, FQGTGA. Specimen: memory CD4+ T cells from PBMCs. This TCR derives from a human donor in good health. V is TRBV7-3 and J is TRBJ2-3; perhaps TRBD2 as D (6 bases). CDR3 coding DNA: TGTGCCAGCAGCCTTAGAAGCGGGTGGGGTGATACGCAGTATTTT. Its protein product is CASSLRSGWGDTQYF.